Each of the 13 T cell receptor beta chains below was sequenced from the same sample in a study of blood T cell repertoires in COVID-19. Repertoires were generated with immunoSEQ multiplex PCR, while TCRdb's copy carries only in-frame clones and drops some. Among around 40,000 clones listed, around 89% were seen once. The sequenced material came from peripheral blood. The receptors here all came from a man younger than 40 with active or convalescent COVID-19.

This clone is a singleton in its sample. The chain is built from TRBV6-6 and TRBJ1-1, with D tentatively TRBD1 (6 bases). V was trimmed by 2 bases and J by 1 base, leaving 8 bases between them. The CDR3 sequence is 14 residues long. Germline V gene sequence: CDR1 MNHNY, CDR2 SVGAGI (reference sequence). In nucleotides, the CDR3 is TGTGCCAGCAGTTACGGGGGACAGAACACTGAAGCTTTCTTT. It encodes CASSYGGQNTEAFF.

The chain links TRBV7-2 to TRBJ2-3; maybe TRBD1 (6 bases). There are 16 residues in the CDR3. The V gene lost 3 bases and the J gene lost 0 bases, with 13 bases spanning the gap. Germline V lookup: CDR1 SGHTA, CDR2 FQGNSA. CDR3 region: CASSFILTGSTDTQYF. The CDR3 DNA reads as TGTGCCAGCAGCTTCATTCTTACAGGGAGCACAGATACGCAGTATTTT.

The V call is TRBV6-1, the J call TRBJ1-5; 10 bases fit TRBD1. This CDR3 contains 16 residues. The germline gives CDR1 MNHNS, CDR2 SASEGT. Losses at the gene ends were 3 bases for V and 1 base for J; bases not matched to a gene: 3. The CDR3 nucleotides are TGTGCCAGCAGTGATCGGGACAGGGGAAGCAATCAGCCCCAGCATTTT. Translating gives CASSDRDRGSNQPQHF.

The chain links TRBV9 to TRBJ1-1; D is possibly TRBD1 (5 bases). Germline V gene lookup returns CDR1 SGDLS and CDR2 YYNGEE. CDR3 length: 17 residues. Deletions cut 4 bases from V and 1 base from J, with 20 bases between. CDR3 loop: CASSQISGGGQNTEAFF. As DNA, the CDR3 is TGTGCCAGCAGCCAAATCTCGGGGGGAGGACAGAACACTGAAGCTTTCTTT.

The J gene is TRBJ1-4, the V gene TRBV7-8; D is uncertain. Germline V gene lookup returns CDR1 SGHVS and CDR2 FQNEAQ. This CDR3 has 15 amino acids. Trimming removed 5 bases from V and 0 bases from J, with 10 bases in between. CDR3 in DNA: TGTGCCAGCAGCGCGGACTTTCCAACTAATGAAAAACTGTTTTTT. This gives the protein CASSADFPTNEKLFF.

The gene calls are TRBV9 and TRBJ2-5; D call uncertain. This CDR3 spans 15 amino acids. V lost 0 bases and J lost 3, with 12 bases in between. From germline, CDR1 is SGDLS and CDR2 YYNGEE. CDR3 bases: TGTGCCAGCAGCGTAGGTCAGGTTTCGGAAGAGACCCAGTACTTC. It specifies CASSVGQVSEETQYF.

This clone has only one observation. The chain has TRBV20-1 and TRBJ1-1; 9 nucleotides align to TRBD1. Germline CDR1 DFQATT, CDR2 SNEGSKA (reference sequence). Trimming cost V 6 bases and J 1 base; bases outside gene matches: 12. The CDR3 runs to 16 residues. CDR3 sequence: CSASHRGRRKNTEAFF. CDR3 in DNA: TGCAGTGCCAGTCACAGGGGGCGAAGGAAGAACACTGAAGCTTTCTTT.

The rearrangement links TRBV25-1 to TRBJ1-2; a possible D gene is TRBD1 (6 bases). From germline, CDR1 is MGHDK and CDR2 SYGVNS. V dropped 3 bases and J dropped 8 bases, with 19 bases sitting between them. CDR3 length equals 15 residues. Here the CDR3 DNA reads TGTGCCAGCAGTGAGTCAGCGAGGGGGATTTCCGGCTACACCTTC. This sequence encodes CASSESARGISGYTF.

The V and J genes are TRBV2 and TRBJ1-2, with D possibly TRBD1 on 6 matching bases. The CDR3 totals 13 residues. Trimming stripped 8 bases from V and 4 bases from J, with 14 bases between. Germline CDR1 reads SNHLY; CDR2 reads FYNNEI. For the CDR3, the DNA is TGTGCCAGCGGGGGCGAGGGTCGCTATGGCTACACCTTC. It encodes CASGGEGRYGYTF.

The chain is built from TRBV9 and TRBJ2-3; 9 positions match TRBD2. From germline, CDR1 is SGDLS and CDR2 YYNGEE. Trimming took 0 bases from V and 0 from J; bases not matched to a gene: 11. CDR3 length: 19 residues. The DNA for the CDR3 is TGTGCCAGCAGCGTAGATTCGGCTAGCGGGACGAGTAGCACAGATACGCAGTATTTT. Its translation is CASSVDSASGTSSTDTQYF.

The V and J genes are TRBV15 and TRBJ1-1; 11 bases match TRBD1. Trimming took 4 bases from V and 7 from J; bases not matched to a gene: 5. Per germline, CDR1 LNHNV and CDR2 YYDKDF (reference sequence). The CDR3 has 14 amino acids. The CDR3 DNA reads TGTGCCACCAGCAAGGACAGGGGGCAGGGTGAAGCTTTCTTT. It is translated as CATSKDRGQGEAFF.

The DNA of the CDR3 is TGTGCCACCAGTGCTTCGGACACCGGGGAGCTGTTTTTT. Its translation: CATSASDTGELFF. This chain uses TRBV24-1 with TRBJ2-2; D is ambiguous. Per germline, CDR1 KGHDR and CDR2 SFDVKD. The CDR3 is 13 residues long. Trimming took 5 bases from V and 3 from J, leaving 6 bases between them.

The CDR3 reads CASSLETRTRSEQYF. The CDR3 DNA is TGTGCCAGCAGCTTAGAGACCCGGACTAGATCCGAGCAGTACTTC. The chain combines TRBV7-2 with TRBJ2-7, with 7 positions matching TRBD2. The CDR3 totals 15 residues. CDR1 is SGHTA and CDR2 is FQGNSA in the germline V gene. The V and J ends lost 1 base and 6 bases, in that order; junction bases with no gene match: 9.